Detailed here is one T cell receptor beta chain. Its target is unknown. CDR1 and CDR2 from the germline V gene are DFQATT and SNEGSKA (reference sequence). CDR3 length: 16 amino acids. V was pared by 0 bases and J by 5 bases, with 13 bases of the junction left unmatched. The authors ran a second PCR of about 6 to 11 cycles using a sample-barcoded 5' primer and a J-beta primer mix. Tags on each cDNA molecule came from a template-switch adaptor with 12 random nucleotides. From the 5' RACE reads, TCRdb called clonotypes with MiXCR, one entry per CDR3 protein. The sample gives about 680,000 distinct CDR3 sequences, roughly 49% of which show up once; 25% to 35% is in the top ten. The entry originates in a study of blood T cells in healthy people across ages. The study's findings and limits: From one million sequenced T cells, diversity estimates were lower bounds.

Donation came from healthy Caucasian individuals in Russia who were aged roughly 6 to 95. The origin of this receptor is an older woman in good health. The chain has TRBV20-1 and TRBJ2-7; 7 nucleotides align to TRBD1. Sequenced sample: blood. This chain's CDR3 is CSARDYLRDRYNEQYF. CDR3 bases: TGCAGTGCTAGAGACTACCTCCGGGACAGATATAACGAGCAGTACTTC.